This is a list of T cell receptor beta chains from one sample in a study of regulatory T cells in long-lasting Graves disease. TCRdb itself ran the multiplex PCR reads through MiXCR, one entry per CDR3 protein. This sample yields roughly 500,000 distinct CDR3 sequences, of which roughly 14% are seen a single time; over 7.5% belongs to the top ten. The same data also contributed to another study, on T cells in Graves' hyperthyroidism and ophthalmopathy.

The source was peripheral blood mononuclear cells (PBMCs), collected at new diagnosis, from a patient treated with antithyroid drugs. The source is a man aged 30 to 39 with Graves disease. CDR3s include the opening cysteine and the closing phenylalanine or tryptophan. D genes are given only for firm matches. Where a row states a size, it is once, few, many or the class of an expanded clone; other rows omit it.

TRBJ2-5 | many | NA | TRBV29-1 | CSVEYTFRNGETQYF | TGCAGCGTTGAATACACCTTCCGGAATGGGGAGACCCAGTACTTC
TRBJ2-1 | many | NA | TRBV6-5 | CASSYSGRAGNYNEQFF | TGTGCCAGCAGTTACTCGGGTCGGGCAGGGAACTACAATGAGCAGTTCTTC
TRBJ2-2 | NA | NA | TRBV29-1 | CSVRPDTGELFF | TGCAGCGTGAGACCAGACACCGGGGAGCTGTTTTTT
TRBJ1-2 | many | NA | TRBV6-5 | CASSFPQGANYGYTF | TGTGCCAGCAGTTTCCCCCAGGGAGCTAACTATGGCTACACCTTC
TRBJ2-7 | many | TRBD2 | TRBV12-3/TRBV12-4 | CASRPQTSGSYEQYF | TGTGCCAGCAGACCTCAGACTAGCGGCTCCTACGAGCAGTACTTC
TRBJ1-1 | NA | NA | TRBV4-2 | CASSHPGATGDPEAFF | TGTGCCAGCAGCCACCCCGGGGCGACGGGGGACCCTGAAGCTTTCTTT
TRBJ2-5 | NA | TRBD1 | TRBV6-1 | CASGLTGGSRETQYF | TGTGCCAGCGGGCTGACAGGGGGAAGTCGGGAGACCCAGTACTTC
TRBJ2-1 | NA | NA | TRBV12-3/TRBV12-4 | CASSLKGWTVGNEQFF | TGTGCCAGCAGTTTAAAGGGCTGGACAGTCGGAAATGAGCAGTTCTTC
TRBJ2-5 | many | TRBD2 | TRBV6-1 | CASSELAGGPETQYF | TGTGCCAGCAGTGAACTAGCGGGAGGGCCAGAGACCCAGTACTTC
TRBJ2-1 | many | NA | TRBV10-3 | CAISEGGINEQFF | TGTGCCATCAGTGAGGGTGGGATCAATGAGCAGTTCTTC
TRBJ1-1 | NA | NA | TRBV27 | CASSAGGRSTEAFF | TGTGCCAGCAGTGCCGGGGGTCGTTCAACTGAAGCTTTCTTT
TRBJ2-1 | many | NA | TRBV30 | CAWSVGGRGNEQFF | TGTGCCTGGAGTGTGGGGGGGCGGGGCAATGAGCAGTTCTTC
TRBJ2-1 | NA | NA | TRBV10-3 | CAIPAGFEQFF | TGTGCCATCCCCGCTGGGTTTGAGCAGTTCTTC
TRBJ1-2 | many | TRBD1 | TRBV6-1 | CASSRDRYYGYTF | TGTGCCAGCAGTAGGGACAGGTACTATGGCTACACCTTC
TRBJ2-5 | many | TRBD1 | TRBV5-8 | CASSFTGDRQETQYF | TGTGCCAGCAGCTTCACAGGGGACCGGCAAGAGACCCAGTACTTC
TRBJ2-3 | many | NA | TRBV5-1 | CASSAPLHGITQYF | TGCGCCAGCAGCGCCCCCCTCCATGGGATTACGCAGTATTTT
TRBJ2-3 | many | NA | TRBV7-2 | CASTYSRTDTQYF | TGTGCCAGCACCTACTCCCGCACAGATACGCAGTATTTT
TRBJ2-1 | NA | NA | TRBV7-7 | CASSLEPQPLHEQFF | TGTGCTAGCAGCTTAGAGCCACAGCCTCTCCACGAGCAGTTCTTC
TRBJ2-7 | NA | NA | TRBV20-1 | CSAPGYVPYEQYF | TGCAGTGCTCCTGGTTACGTCCCCTACGAGCAGTACTTC
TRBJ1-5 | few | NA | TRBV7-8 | CASGKQWGNQPQHF | TGTGCCAGCGGAAAACAGTGGGGGAATCAGCCCCAGCATTTT
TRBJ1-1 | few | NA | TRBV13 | CASSRDGDQEAFF | TGTGCCAGCAGCCGGGATGGGGACCAAGAAGCTTTCTTT
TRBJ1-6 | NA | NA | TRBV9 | CASSVGWPGSPLHF | TGTGCCAGCAGCGTAGGTTGGCCGGGATCACCCCTCCACTTT
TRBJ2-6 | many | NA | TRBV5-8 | CASSPRPGSGANVLTF | TGTGCCAGCAGTCCCCGGCCCGGCTCTGGGGCCAACGTCCTGACTTTC
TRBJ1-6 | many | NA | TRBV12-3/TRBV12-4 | CASSSLANSPLHF | TGTGCCAGCAGTTCCCTGGCCAATTCACCCCTCCACTTT
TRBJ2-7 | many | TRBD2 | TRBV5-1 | CASSSSGGSFYEQYF | TGCGCCAGCAGTTCATCGGGAGGGTCCTTCTACGAGCAGTACTTC
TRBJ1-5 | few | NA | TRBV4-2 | CASSQDEVEGYQPQHF | TGTGCCAGCAGCCAAGACGAGGTGGAGGGCTATCAGCCCCAGCATTTT